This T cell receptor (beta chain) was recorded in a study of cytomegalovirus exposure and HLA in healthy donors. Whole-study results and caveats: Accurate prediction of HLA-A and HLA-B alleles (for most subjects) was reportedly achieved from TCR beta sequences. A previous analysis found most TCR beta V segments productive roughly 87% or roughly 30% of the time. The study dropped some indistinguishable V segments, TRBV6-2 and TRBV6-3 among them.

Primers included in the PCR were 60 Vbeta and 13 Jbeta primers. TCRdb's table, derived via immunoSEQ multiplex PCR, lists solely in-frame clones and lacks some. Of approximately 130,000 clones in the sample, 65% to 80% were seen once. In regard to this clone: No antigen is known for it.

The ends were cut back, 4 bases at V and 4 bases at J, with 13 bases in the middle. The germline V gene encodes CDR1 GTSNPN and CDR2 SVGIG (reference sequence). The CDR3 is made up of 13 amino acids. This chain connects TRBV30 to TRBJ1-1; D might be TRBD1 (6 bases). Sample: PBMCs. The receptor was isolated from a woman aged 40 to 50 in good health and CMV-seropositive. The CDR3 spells CAWNQGIGTEAFF. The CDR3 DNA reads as TGTGCCTGGAACCAGGGGATTGGCACTGAAGCTTTCTTT.